Listed below are T cell receptor beta chains from one sample, sequenced in a study of vaccination effects on CD4 cells after COVID-19. Some clones are missing from TCRdb's copy, which holds only in-frame ones; the method was immunoSEQ multiplex PCR. This table has about 26,000 clones, about three quarters appearing once. These receptors' antigens are unknown. This material consisted of CD4+ T cells from PBMCs cultured with SARS-CoV-2 spike peptides, taken after COVID-19 vaccination. Receptor source: a human donor who received a COVID-19 vaccine. Some clones in this sample may be carry-over from other donors' samples. CDR3s include the opening cysteine and the closing phenylalanine or tryptophan.

v_gene	j_gene	len	CDR3aa
TRBV5-5	TRBJ1-1	15	CASSLGAGPTTEAFF
TRBV24-1	TRBJ2-1	15	CATSEPGQGYNEQFF
TRBV12-3/TRBV12-4	TRBJ1-5	11	CASSSGPTIHF
TRBV5-1	TRBJ2-3	14	CASSLVGVLDTQYF
TRBV5-5	TRBJ2-3	16	CASSNANRVEADTQYF
TRBV28	TRBJ1-2	14	CASSLAGIDYGYTF
TRBV18	TRBJ2-2	15	CASSPVAGNTGELFF
TRBV12-3/TRBV12-4	TRBJ1-1	13	CASSLDVRTEAFF
TRBV6-1	TRBJ1-2	14	CASSEMSGPGGYTF
TRBV5-1	TRBJ2-5	13	CASSFTGEETQYF
TRBV9	TRBJ2-1	17	CASSPSLSSGGASEQFF
TRBV7-9	TRBJ1-1	12	CASTRSFTEAFF
TRBV6-5	TRBJ1-5	13	CASRKQGGQPQHF
TRBV2	TRBJ1-5	13	CASRGQGYQPQHF
TRBV3-1/TRBV3-2	TRBJ1-6	14	CASSFQGVNSPLHF
TRBV19	TRBJ2-4	16	CASSRASVAAKNIQYF
TRBV30	TRBJ2-6	16	CAWYRDRGLGANVLTF
TRBV9	TRBJ2-2	14	CASSPQSNTGELFF
TRBV5-1	TRBJ2-6	15	CASSPGEYGANVLTF
TRBV6-4	TRBJ2-3	14	CASSDSGGEDTQYF
TRBV2	TRBJ1-1	14	CASSTRGMNTEAFF
TRBV7-8	TRBJ1-1	13	CASSLSGNTEAFF
TRBV5-1	TRBJ2-5	13	CASRGAGEETQYF
TRBV18	TRBJ1-2	16	CASSPLVGQGAQGYTF
TRBV10-3	TRBJ1-1	15	CAISESEGANTEAFF
TRBV18	TRBJ2-5	13	CASSPLWRETQYF
TRBV2	TRBJ1-2	15	CASSEVAARAYGYTF
TRBV3-1/TRBV3-2	TRBJ2-5	19	CASSQDLLTSGGSKETQYF
TRBV18	TRBJ1-2	16	CASSPDVGTAGYGYTF
TRBV7-3	TRBJ1-3	17	CASSSLGTGGSGNTIYF
TRBV6-5	TRBJ1-4	11	CASRKNEKLFF
TRBV19	TRBJ1-1	13	CASSRTVITEAFF
TRBV9	TRBJ1-2	14	CASSSDRAGYGYTF
TRBV3-1/TRBV3-2	TRBJ1-1	16	CASSQGGQGESAEAFF
TRBV18	TRBJ2-1	18	CASSPPGLAGGTGNEQFF
TRBV6-6	TRBJ2-2	14	CAGGDRGNTGELFF
TRBV5-1	TRBJ1-3	17	CASSLAGTDSSGNTIYF
TRBV19	TRBJ1-2	18	CASTMDPSGGISGYGYTF
TRBV18	TRBJ1-4	16	CASSPLAGVGNEKLFF
TRBV20-1	TRBJ1-5	14	CSASYTGQNQPQHF
TRBV18	TRBJ1-2	11	CASSPMGGYTF
TRBV5-5	TRBJ2-1	16	CASSLHFMTNYNEQFF
TRBV18	TRBJ1-1	15	CASSPQKGENTEAFF
TRBV6-5	TRBJ1-2	12	CASSYEGDGYTF
TRBV6-6	TRBJ2-5	15	CASKRIQTVQETQYF
TRBV7-2	TRBJ2-3	13	CASSLRRTDSLYF
TRBV7-2	TRBJ1-1	14	CASSRDRGATEAFF
TRBV10-2	TRBJ2-1	15	CASSLRTAFYNEQFF
TRBV19	TRBJ1-2	13	CASSWQGVGGYTF
TRBV11-3	TRBJ2-1	14	CASSGRGRNNEQFF
TRBV19	TRBJ2-5	15	CASSIYSQGQETQYF
TRBV27	TRBJ2-3	16	CASSLWTASGTDTQYF